The source of this TCR beta chain is a study of tumor-infiltrating lymphocytes in primary liver carcinoma. As for the study in general: Sample yields of productive TCRbeta reads, ranging from roughly 3.5 to 7.13 million, were similar across tissue types. Findings and limits, study-wide: Tumors carried a top-250-clone fraction significantly exceeding that of blood (p = 0.039). Merely about 7-25% of top clones occurred in all five tumor regions.

As regards this clonotype: No antigen is known for it.

Co-extracted RNA and DNA came from roughly 21-30 mg of unsorted bulk tissue. Separate regions, five per tumor, were sampled. V dropped 4 bases and J dropped 3; count of bases not matched to a gene: 7. The CDR3 loop spans 15 amino acids. CDR1 SGHNT and CDR2 YENEEA come from the germline V gene. cDNA specific to TCR beta was made from about 0.45 ug of total RNA, with a constant-region primer employed for priming. ARM-PCR, slightly modified, supplied the TCR beta libraries through three nested multiplex PCR rounds. Forward primers for TRBV1-TRBV30 and a C-beta reverse primer served the first two PCR rounds, at about 10 cycles each. Via MiXCR, TCRdb re-called the multiplex PCR reads, giving one row per CDR3 protein. The top ten clones hold 12% to 15% of a sample with 80,000 or so distinct CDR3 sequences, roughly two thirds of them seen once.

This sequence joins TRBV11-3 and TRBJ2-7, with TRBD1 matching over 9 bases. The sequence was obtained from a woman in her sixties or seventies with primary liver carcinoma and hepatitis B virus infection. The sequencing sample was made of liver tumor tissue from sampling region 4. Noted subset: tumor region T4, right-lateral pole. The chain's CDR3 is CASSSGTGNNYEQYF. In DNA form, the CDR3 reads TGTGCCAGCAGCTCCGGGACAGGGAACAACTACGAGCAGTACTTC.